This entry concerns a single T cell receptor (beta chain). This entry is derived from a study of PD-1 blockade in classical Hodgkin lymphoma. Documented time point: newly diagnosed, previously untreated cHL patient sample. From thawed PBMCs, CD8+ T cells were isolated by magnetic negative selection. Newly diagnosed classical Hodgkin lymphoma PBMCs, still untreated, provided the comparison samples. Clones were read by immunoSEQ multiplex PCR, and TCRdb kept only the in-frame ones, dropping some. The table shows around 5,000 clones, with around 89% occurring only once. Trimming took off 2 bases at V and 7 bases at J, with 12 bases between the two ends. This CDR3 is built from 14 residues. Germline loops: CDR1 LNHDA, CDR2 SQIVND (reference sequence).

This clonotype was sampled from a human donor with classical Hodgkin lymphoma. The material sequenced was CD8+ T cells from blood. This rearrangement joins TRBV19 to TRBJ2-1; no definite D call. In nucleotides, the CDR3 is TGTGCCAGTAGTATACTGTCCCCCTCTAATGAGCAGTTCTTC. It translates to CASSILSPSNEQFF.